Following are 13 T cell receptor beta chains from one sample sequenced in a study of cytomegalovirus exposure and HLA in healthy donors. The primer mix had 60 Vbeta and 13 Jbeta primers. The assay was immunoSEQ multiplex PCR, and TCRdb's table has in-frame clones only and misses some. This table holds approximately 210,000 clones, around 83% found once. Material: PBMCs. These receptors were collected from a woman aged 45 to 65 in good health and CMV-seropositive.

CDR3 residues: CASSLGGYNEQFF. CDR3 sequence (DNA): TGTGCCAGCAGCTTAGGAGGGTACAATGAGCAGTTCTTC. The chain joins TRBV11-2 to TRBJ2-1; possibly TRBD2 for D (5 bases). V was cut by 1 base and J by 4 bases, with 5 bases left in between. Germline CDR1 is SGHAT and CDR2 is FQNNGV. This CDR3 is 13 amino acids long.

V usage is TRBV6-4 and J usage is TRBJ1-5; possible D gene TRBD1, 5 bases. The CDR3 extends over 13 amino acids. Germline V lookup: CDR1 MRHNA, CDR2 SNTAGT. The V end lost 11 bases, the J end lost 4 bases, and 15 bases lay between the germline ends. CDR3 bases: TGTGCCTCAGCAGAGGGGAGGAATCAGCCCCAGCATTTT. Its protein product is CASAEGRNQPQHF.

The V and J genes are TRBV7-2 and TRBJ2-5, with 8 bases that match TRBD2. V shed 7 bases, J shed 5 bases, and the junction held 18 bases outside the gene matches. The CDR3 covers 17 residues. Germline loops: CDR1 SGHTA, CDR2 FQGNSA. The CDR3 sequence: CASNSPGQRGLEETQYF. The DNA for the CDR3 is TGTGCCAGCAACTCGCCTGGCCAGCGGGGGTTAGAGGAGACCCAGTACTTC.

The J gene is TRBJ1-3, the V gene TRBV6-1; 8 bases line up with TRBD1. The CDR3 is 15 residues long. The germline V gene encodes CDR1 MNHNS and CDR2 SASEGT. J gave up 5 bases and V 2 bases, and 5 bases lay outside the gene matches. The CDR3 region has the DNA TGTGCCAGCAGTGAACACGGACAGGGCCGAAACACCATATATTTT. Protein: CASSEHGQGRNTIYF.

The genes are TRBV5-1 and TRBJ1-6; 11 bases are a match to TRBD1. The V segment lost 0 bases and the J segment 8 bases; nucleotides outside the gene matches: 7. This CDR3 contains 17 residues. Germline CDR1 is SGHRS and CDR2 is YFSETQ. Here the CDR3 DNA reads TGCGCCAGCAGCTTGGAGGGGACAGGGGGTAGGGATTCACCCCTCCACTTT. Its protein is CASSLEGTGGRDSPLHF.

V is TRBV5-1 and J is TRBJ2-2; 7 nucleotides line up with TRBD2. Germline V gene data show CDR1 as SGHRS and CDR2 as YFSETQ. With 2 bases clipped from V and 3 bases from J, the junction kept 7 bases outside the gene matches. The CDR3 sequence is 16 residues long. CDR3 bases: TGCGCCAGCAGCTTTGGGGAGGGACTTTACACCGGGGAGCTGTTTTTT. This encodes CASSFGEGLYTGELFF.

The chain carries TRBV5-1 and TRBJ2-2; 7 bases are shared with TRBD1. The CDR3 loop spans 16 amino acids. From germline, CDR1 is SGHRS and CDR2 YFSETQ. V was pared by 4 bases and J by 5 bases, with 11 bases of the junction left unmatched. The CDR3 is CASSPGPGQITGELFF. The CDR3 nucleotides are TGCGCCAGCAGCCCGGGTCCGGGACAGATAACCGGGGAGCTGTTTTTT.

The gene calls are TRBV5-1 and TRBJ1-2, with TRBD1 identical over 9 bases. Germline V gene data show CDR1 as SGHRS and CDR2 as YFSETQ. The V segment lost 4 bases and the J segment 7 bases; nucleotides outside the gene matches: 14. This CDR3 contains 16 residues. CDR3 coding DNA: TGCGCCAGCAGCGCTACGGGACAGGGTCCGGCGGGTGGCTACACCTTC. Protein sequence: CASSATGQGPAGGYTF.

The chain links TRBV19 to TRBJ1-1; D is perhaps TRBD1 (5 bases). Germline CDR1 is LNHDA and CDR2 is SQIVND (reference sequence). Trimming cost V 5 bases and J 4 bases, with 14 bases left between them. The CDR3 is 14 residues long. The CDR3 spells CASSFPGVSTEAFF. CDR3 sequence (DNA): TGTGCCAGTAGTTTTCCGGGGGTTAGCACTGAAGCTTTCTTT. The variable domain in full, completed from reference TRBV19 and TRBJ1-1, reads DGGITQSPKYLFRKEGQNVTLSCEQNLNHDAMYWYRQDPGQGLRLIYYSQIVNDFQKGDIAEGYSVSREKKESFPLTVTSAQKNPTAFYLCASSFPGVSTEAFFGQGTRLTVV.

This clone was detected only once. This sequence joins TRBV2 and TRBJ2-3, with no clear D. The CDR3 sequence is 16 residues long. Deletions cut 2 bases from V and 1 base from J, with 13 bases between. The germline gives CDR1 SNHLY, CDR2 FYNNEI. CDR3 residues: CASSETGSLGTDTQYF. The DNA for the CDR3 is TGTGCCAGCAGTGAAACGGGTTCCCTCGGCACAGATACGCAGTATTTT. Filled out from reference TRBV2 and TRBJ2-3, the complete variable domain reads EPEVTQTPSHQVTQMGQEVILRCVPISNHLYFYWYRQILGQKVEFLVSFYNNEISEKSEIFDDQFSVERPDGSNFTLKIRSTKLEDSAMYFCASSETGSLGTDTQYFGPGTRLTVL.

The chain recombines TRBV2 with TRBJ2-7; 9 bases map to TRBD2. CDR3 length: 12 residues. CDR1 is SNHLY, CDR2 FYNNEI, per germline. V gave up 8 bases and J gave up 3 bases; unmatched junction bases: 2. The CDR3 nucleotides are TGTGCCAGCGGTAGCGGGGGCTACGAGCAGTACTTC. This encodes CASGSGGYEQYF.

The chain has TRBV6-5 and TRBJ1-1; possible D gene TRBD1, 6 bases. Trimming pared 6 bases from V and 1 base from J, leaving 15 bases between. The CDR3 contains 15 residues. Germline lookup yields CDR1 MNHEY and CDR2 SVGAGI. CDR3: CASSLSQGQNTEAFF. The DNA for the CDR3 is TGTGCCAGCAGCCTAAGTCAGGGGCAGAACACTGAAGCTTTCTTT.

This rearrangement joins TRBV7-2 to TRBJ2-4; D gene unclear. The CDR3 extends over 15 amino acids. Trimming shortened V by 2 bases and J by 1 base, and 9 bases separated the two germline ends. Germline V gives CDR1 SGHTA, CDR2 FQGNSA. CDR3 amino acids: CASSLSTLAKNIQYF. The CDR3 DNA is TGTGCCAGCAGCTTAAGCACCCTGGCCAAAAACATTCAGTACTTC.